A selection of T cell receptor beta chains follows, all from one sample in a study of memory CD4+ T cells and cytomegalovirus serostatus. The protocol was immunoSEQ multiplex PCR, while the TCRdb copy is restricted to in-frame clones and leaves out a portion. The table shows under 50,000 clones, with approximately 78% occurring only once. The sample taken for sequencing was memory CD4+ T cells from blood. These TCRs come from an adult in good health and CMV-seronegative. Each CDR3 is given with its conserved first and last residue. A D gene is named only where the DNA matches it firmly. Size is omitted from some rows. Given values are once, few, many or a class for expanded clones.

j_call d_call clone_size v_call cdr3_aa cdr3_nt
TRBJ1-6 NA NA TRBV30 CAWGSGIINSPLHF TGTGCCTGGGGATCCGGGATTATTAATTCACCCCTCCACTTT
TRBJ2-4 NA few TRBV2 CASSGQQGRVKNIQYF TGTGCCAGCAGTGGACAACAGGGGAGGGTCAAAAACATTCAGTACTTC
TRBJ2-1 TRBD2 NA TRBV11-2 CASTTTSGGASEQFF TGTGCCAGCACCACGACTAGCGGGGGGGCCAGTGAGCAGTTCTTC
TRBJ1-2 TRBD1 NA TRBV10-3 CAISESIGQGAGMYGYTF TGTGCCATCAGTGAGTCAATAGGCCAGGGGGCCGGAATGTATGGCTACACCTTC
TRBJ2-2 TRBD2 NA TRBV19 CASSISGISGELFF TGTGCCAGTAGTATCAGCGGGATCTCCGGGGAGCTGTTTTTT
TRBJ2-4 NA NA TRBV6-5 CASSPSAGARNIQYF TGTGCCAGCAGTCCCAGCGCAGGGGCCCGAAACATTCAGTACTTC
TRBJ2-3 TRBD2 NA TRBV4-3 CASSQEARGSADTQYF TGCGCCAGCAGCCAAGAGGCGCGGGGGAGCGCAGATACGCAGTATTTT
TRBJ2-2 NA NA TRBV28 CASSSVWGAAGELFF TGTGCCAGCAGTTCGGTGTGGGGGGCGGCCGGGGAGCTGTTTTTT
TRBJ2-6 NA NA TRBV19 CASKDSSGANVLTF TGTGCCAGTAAAGACAGCTCTGGGGCCAACGTCCTGACTTTC
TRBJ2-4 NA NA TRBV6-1 CASSSDRAKNIQYF TGTGCCAGCAGTTCTGACAGGGCCAAAAACATTCAGTACTTC
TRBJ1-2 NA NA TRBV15 CATSRGGSGYYGYTF TGTGCCACCAGCAGAGGGGGTTCAGGGTACTATGGCTACACCTTC
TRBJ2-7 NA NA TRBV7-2 CASSFGVGYEQYF TGTGCCAGCAGCTTCGGAGTGGGCTACGAGCAGTACTTC
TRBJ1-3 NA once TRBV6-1 CASSPRTAGNTIYF TGTGCCAGCAGTCCCCGGACAGCTGGAAACACCATATATTTT
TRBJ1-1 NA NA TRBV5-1 CASSLEGLNTEAFF TGCGCCAGCAGCTTGGAAGGGTTGAACACTGAAGCTTTCTTT
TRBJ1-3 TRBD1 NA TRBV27 CASRPLSGQGIGNTIYF TGTGCCAGCAGACCACTCTCGGGACAGGGTATTGGAAACACCATATATTTT
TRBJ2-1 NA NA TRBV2 CASTTDVGNEQFF TGTGCCAGCACCACTGATGTGGGTAATGAGCAGTTCTTC
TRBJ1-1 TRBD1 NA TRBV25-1 CASSEYKGTGDTEAFF TGTGCCAGCAGTGAATATAAGGGGACAGGGGACACTGAAGCTTTCTTT
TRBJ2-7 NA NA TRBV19 CASSIGLDYEQYF TGTGCCAGTAGTATAGGACTTGACTACGAGCAGTACTTC
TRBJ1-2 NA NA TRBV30 CAWTPSSFGYTF TGTGCCTGGACCCCCAGTAGCTTTGGCTACACCTTC
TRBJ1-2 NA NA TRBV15 CATSSGLNNYGYTF TGTGCCACCAGTAGCGGACTCAATAACTATGGCTACACCTTC
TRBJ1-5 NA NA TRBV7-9 CASSLGGLAQPQHF TGTGCCAGCAGCTTAGGCGGATTGGCTCAGCCCCAGCATTTT
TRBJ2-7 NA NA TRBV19 CATGKGLYEQYF TGTGCCACAGGAAAGGGGCTCTACGAGCAGTACTTC
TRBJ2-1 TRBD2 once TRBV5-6 CASSWRSSGGHNEQFF TGTGCCAGCAGCTGGAGGTCTAGCGGGGGCCACAATGAGCAGTTCTTC
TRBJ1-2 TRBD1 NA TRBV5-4 CASSPRRQGNYGYTF TGTGCCAGCAGCCCGAGGAGACAGGGTAACTATGGCTACACCTTC
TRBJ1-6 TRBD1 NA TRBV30 CAWTTGVYDSPLHF TGTGCCTGGACGACAGGGGTGTACGATTCACCCCTCCACTTT
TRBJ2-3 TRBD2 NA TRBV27 CASIGGGGTLTDTQYF TGTGCCAGCATTGGGGGCGGGGGGACCCTTACAGATACGCAGTATTTT
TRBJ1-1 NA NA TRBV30 CAWGPRRGGGQVTEAFF TGTGCCTGGGGTCCCAGGCGGGGAGGGGGTCAGGTCACTGAAGCTTTCTTT
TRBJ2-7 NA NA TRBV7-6 CASSAWGNEQYF TGTGCCAGCAGCGCCTGGGGGAACGAGCAGTACTTC
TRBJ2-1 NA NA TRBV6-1 CASRTTSSYNEQFF TGTGCCAGCAGAACCACGAGCTCCTACAATGAGCAGTTCTTC
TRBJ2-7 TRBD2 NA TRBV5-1 CASSLGLAGGFYEQYF TGCGCCAGCAGCCTGGGACTAGCGGGGGGTTTCTACGAGCAGTACTTC
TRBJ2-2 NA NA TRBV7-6 CASSLGAGSNTGELFF TGTGCCAGCAGCTTAGGGGCGGGTTCGAACACCGGGGAGCTGTTTTTT
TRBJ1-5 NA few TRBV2 CASGAFYQPQHF TGTGCCAGCGGGGCGTTTTATCAGCCCCAGCATTTT
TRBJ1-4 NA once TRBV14 CASSRISPSGQGEKLFF TGTGCCAGCAGCCGGATCAGCCCCAGCGGGCAGGGCGAAAAACTGTTTTTT
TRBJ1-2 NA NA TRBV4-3 CASSQDLSRSRGRNYGYTF TGCGCCAGCAGCCAAGATCTTTCTCGTTCGCGGGGGCGGAACTATGGCTACACCTTC
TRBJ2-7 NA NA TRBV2 CASRAILGEQYF TGTGCCAGCAGGGCAATACTCGGGGAGCAGTACTTC
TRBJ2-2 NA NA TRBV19 CASSQRTGYSGELFF TGTGCCAGTAGCCAGAGAACGGGGTATTCCGGGGAGCTGTTTTTT
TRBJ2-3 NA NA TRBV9 CASSVVQGATDTQYF TGTGCCAGCAGCGTAGTTCAGGGAGCGACAGATACGCAGTATTTT
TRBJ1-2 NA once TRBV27 CASSLIPTSPRANYGYTF TGTGCCAGCAGTTTAATCCCGACGTCACCTAGGGCTAACTATGGCTACACCTTC
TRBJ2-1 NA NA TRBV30 CAWSVRGSSLNHEQFF TGTGCCTGGAGTGTTCGCGGCTCGAGCCTGAACCATGAGCAGTTCTTC
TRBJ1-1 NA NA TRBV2 CASSDHGRGTEAFF TGTGCCAGCAGTGATCACGGTCGGGGAACTGAAGCTTTCTTT
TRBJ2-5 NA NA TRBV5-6 CASSRTRGYQETQYF TGTGCCAGCAGCAGAACCAGGGGCTATCAAGAGACCCAGTACTTC
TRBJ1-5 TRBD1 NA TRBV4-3 CASSQDIRTGQQPQHF TGCGCCAGCAGCCAAGATATTAGGACAGGGCAACAGCCCCAGCATTTT
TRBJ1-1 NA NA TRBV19 CASTIRASGGRGTEAFF TGTGCCAGCACAATAAGAGCCTCCGGGGGGCGTGGGACTGAAGCTTTCTTT
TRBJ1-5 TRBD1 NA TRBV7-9 CASSPRTGNQPQHF TGTGCCAGCAGCCCCCGGACAGGGAATCAGCCCCAGCATTTT
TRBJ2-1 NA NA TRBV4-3 CASSQSFTRGNEQFF TGCGCCAGCAGCCAAAGTTTTACGAGGGGCAATGAGCAGTTCTTC
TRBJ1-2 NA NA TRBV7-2 CASSRDYGDGYTF TGTGCCAGCAGCCGGGACTACGGAGATGGCTACACCTTC
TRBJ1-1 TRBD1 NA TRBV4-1 CASSSPTGGTEAFF TGCGCCAGCAGCTCCCCCACAGGGGGCACTGAAGCTTTCTTT
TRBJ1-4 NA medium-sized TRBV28 CASSPTGEGLNEKLFF TGTGCCAGCAGTCCGACAGGAGAGGGCCTTAATGAAAAACTGTTTTTT
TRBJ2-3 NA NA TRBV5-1 CASRYFRSGNTDTQYF TGCGCCAGCAGGTACTTCAGGAGTGGGAACACAGATACGCAGTATTTT
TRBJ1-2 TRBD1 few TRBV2 CASSRQGNYGYTF TGTGCCAGCAGTCGACAGGGGAACTATGGCTACACCTTC
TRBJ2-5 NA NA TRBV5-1 CASSSGTVQETQYF TGCGCCAGCAGCTCCGGGACGGTCCAAGAGACCCAGTACTTC
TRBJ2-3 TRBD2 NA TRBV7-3 CASSFNSGGPRYF TGTGCCAGCAGCTTTAATAGCGGGGGACCTCGGTATTTT
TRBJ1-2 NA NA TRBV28 CASSLFVSYGYTF TGTGCCAGCAGTTTATTCGTGAGCTATGGCTACACCTTC
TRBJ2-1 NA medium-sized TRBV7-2 CASSWTDYNEQFF TGTGCCAGCAGCTGGACAGATTACAATGAGCAGTTCTTC
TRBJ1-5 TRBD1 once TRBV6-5 CASSSDRAGQPQHF TGTGCCAGCAGCTCGGACAGGGCAGGCCAGCCCCAGCATTTT
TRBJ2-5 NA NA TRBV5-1 CASSSDGQGAEGETQYF TGCGCCAGCAGCTCTGACGGTCAAGGAGCCGAGGGAGAGACCCAGTACTTC
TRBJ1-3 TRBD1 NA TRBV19 CASNLGQGFGNTIYF TGTGCCAGTAACCTCGGACAGGGTTTCGGAAACACCATATATTTT
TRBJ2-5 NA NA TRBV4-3 CASSQTIQGRETQYF TGCGCCAGCAGCCAGACGATACAGGGAAGAGAGACCCAGTACTTC
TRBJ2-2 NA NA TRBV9 CASSVVANTGELFF TGTGCCAGCAGCGTAGTCGCGAACACCGGGGAGCTGTTTTTT
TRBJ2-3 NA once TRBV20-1 CSAVMVDTQYF TGCAGTGCTGTCATGGTAGATACGCAGTATTTT